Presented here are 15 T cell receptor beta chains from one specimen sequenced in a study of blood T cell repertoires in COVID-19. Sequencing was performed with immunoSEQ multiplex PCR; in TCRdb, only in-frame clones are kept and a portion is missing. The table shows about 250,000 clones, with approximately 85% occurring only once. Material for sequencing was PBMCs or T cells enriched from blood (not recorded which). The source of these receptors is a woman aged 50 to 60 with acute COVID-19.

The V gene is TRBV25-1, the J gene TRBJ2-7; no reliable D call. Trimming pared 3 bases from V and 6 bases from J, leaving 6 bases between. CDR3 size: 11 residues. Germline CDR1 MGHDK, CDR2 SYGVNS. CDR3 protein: CASSDRSEQYF. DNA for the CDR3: TGTGCCAGCAGTGACAGATCCGAGCAGTACTTC.

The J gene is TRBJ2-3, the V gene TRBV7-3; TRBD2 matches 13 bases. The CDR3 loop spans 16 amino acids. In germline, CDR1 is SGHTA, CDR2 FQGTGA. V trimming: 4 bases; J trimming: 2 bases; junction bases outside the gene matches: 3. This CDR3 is CASSSTSGGATDTQYF. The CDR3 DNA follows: TGTGCCAGCAGCTCAACTAGCGGGGGGGCCACAGATACGCAGTATTTT.

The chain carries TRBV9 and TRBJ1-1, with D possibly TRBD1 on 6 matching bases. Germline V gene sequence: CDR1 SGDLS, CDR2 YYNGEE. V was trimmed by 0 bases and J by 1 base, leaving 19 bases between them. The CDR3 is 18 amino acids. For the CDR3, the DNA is TGTGCCAGCAGCGTAGGTCTCGGGGGGCGAAGGAAGAACACTGAAGCTTTCTTT. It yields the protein CASSVGLGGRRKNTEAFF.

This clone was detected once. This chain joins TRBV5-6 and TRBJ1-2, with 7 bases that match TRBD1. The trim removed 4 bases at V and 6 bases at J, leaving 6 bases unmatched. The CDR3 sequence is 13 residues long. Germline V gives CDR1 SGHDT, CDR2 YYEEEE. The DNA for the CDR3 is TGTGCCAGCAGCCCAAGAACAGGGGATGGCTACACCTTC. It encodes CASSPRTGDGYTF.

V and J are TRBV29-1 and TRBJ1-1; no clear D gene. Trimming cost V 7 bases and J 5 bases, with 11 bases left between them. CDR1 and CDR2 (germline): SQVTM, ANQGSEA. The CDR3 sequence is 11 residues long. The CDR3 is CSAEGRTEAFF. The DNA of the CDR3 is TGCAGCGCTGAGGGCAGGACTGAAGCTTTCTTT.

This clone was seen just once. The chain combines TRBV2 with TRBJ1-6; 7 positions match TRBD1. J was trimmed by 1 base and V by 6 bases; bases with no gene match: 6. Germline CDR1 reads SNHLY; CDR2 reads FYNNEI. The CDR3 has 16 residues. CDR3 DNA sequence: TGTGCCAGCAGGGACCGACAGGGTTCCTATAATTCACCCCTCCACTTT. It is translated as CASRDRQGSYNSPLHF.

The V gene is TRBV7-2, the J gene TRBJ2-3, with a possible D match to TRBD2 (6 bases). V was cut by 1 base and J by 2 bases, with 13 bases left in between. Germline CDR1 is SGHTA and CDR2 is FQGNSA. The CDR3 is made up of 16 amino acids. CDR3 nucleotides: TGTGCCAGCAGCTTAGGTCGGGCTAGCGCCACAGATACGCAGTATTTT. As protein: CASSLGRASATDTQYF.

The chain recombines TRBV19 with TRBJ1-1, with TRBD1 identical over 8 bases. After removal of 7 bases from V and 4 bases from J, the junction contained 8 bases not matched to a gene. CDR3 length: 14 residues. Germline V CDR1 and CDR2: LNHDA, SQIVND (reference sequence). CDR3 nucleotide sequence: TGTGCCAGTACCAGGACAGGGCAGGGCACTGAAGCTTTCTTT. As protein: CASTRTGQGTEAFF.

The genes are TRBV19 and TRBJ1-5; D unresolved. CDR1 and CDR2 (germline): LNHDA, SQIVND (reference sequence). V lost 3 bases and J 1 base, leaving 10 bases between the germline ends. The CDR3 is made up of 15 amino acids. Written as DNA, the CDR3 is TGTGCCAGTAGTATTAGGGTAGCGAGCAATCAGCCCCAGCATTTT. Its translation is CASSIRVASNQPQHF.

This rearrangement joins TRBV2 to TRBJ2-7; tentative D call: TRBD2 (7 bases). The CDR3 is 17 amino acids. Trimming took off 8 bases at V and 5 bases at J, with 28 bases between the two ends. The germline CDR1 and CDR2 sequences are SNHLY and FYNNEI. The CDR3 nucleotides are TGTGCCAGCTTCCGTGGGGCGGGGGACATCCTACGCCACGAGCAGTACTTC. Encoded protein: CASFRGAGDILRHEQYF.

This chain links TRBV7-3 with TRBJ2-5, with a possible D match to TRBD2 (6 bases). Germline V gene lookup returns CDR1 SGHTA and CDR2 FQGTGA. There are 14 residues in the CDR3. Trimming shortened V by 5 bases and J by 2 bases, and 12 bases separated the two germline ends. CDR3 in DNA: TGTGCCAGCAGCAGTGGACTACCTCAAGAGACCCAGTACTTC. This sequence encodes CASSSGLPQETQYF.

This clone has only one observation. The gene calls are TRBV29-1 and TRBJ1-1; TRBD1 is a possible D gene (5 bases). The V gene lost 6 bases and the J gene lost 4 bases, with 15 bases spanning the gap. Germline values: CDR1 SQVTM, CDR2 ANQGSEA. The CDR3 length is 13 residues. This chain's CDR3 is CSVPGGEGTEAFF. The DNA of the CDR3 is TGCAGCGTCCCCGGAGGGGAGGGCACTGAAGCTTTCTTT.

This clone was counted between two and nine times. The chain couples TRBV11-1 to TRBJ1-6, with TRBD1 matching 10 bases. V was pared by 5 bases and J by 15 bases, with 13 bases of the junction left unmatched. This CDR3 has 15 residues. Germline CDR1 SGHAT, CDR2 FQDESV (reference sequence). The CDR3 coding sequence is TGTGCCAGCAGCAAAGCCGGGACAGGGGCCACACTCCTCCACTTT. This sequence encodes CASSKAGTGATLLHF.

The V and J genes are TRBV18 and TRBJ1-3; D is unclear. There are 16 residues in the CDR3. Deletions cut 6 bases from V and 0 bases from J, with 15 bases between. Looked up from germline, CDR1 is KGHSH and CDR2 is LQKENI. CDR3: CASSPDGGSSGNTIYF. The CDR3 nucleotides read TGTGCCAGCTCTCCAGACGGCGGGAGCTCTGGAAACACCATATATTTT.

This CDR3 is CASSLGGTGRNTGELFF. CDR3 coding DNA: TGTGCCAGCAGCTTAGGAGGGACAGGGCGGAACACCGGGGAGCTGTTTTTT. V usage is TRBV11-3 and J usage is TRBJ2-2; the match to TRBD1 covers 9 bases. Germline V gene lookup returns CDR1 SGHNT and CDR2 YENEEA. V lost 1 base and J lost 1; bases outside the gene matches: 4. The CDR3 extends over 17 amino acids.